The text below deals with one T cell receptor (beta chain). Its target is unknown. This entry belongs to a study of OX40 agonist ivuxolimab in advanced cancers. About the research overall: Ivuxolimab is a fully human IgG2 antibody that activates OX40 (CD134). The patients received ivuxolimab by intravenous route every 2 weeks at 0.01 to 10 mg/kg. Study-level results: Averaged across samples, CD8+ T cells carried more expanded clones than CD4+ did.

Germline CDR1 MDHEN, CDR2 SYDVKM. The V end was cut by 3 bases, the J end by 3 bases, with 21 bases between. CDR3 length: 17 residues. Clones were read by immunoSEQ multiplex PCR, and TCRdb kept only the in-frame ones, dropping some. The sample yields around 40,000 clones, about 80% seen once. The source is an adult with an advanced solid tumor such as melanoma, head and neck, liver or kidney cancer. Sequenced here: CD4+ or CD8+ T cells sorted from blood, sampled in a trial of the OX40 agonist ivuxolimab. The J gene is TRBJ2-7, the V gene TRBV28; the D call may be TRBD1 or TRBD2 (5 bases each). Here the CDR3 DNA reads TGTGCCAGCAGTTTCCCCTCTTCGGTGGGGGTAAACTACGAGCAGTACTTC. This translates into CASSFPSSVGVNYEQYF.